This entry lists 18 T cell receptor beta chains sequenced from one sample in a study of beta chain features in type 1 diabetes. Whole-study findings and limits: Across all four CD4+ subsets, people with type 1 diabetes showed modestly shorter TCRB CDR3s.

For these TCRs, the target antigens are not known. The investigators reverse transcribed all of the isolated RNA, so they sequenced expressed TCRB transcripts. Sequencing was performed with immunoSEQ multiplex PCR; in TCRdb, only in-frame clones are kept and a portion is missing. The table has approximately 280,000 clones, approximately 15% seen once; the top ten hold less than 0.02%. Material: naive CD4+ T cells from blood. These receptors all come from a man between 18 and 29 years old with type 1 diabetes.

The V call is TRBV5-4, the J call TRBJ2-3, with 12 nucleotides matching TRBD2. V trimming: 2 bases; J trimming: 5 bases; junction bases outside the gene matches: 3. The CDR3 is 15 amino acids. Per the germline V gene, CDR1 is SGHNT and CDR2 is YYREEE (reference sequence). The CDR3 spells CASSFLAGGGDTQYF. The CDR3 nucleotides read TGTGCCAGCAGCTTTCTAGCGGGGGGGGGAGATACGCAGTATTTT.

The rearrangement uses TRBV11-2 and TRBJ2-7; TRBD2 matches at 10 bases. With 3 bases clipped from V and 4 bases from J, the junction kept 3 bases outside the gene matches. Germline loops: CDR1 SGHAT, CDR2 FQNNGV. The CDR3 is made up of 14 amino acids. As DNA, the CDR3 is TGTGCCAGCAGCTTTAGCGGGGGGAGGTACGAGCAGTACTTC. Amino acid sequence: CASSFSGGRYEQYF.

The chain recombines TRBV9 with TRBJ1-1, with D unresolved. CDR3 size: 15 residues. Trimming cost V 0 bases and J 7 bases, with 16 bases left between them. Germline CDR1 and CDR2: SGDLS and YYNGEE. The CDR3 coding sequence is TGTGCCAGCAGCGTAGCCCCAGGCCTCAGTGGTGAAGCTTTCTTT. Translating gives CASSVAPGLSGEAFF.

The rearrangement joins TRBV5-4 to TRBJ2-1; possible D gene TRBD2, 5 bases. The CDR3 totals 13 residues. Germline V CDR1 and CDR2: SGHNT, YYREEE (reference sequence). Trimming removed 0 bases from V and 7 bases from J, with 8 bases in between. The DNA for the CDR3 is TGTGCCAGCAGCTTGGTCCCGGGGAATGAGCAGTTCTTC. Amino acid sequence: CASSLVPGNEQFF.

The chain links TRBV7-9 to TRBJ2-1, with unresolved D. The germline CDR1 and CDR2 sequences are SEHNR and FQNEAQ (reference sequence). The CDR3 covers 14 residues. Trimming pared 1 base from V and 4 bases from J, leaving 8 bases between. For the CDR3, the DNA is TGTGCCAGCAGCTTAGGGAGCCGTTACAATGAGCAGTTCTTC. It codes for CASSLGSRYNEQFF.

The rearrangement joins TRBV19 to TRBJ2-2, with 11 bases matching TRBD2. The CDR3 spans 14 residues. Germline values: CDR1 LNHDA, CDR2 SQIVND (reference sequence). J gave up 3 bases and V 6 bases, and 0 bases lay outside the gene matches. The CDR3 protein is CASRLAGDTGELFF. CDR3 sequence (DNA): TGTGCCAGTAGACTAGCGGGAGACACCGGGGAGCTGTTTTTT.

This chain links TRBV27 with TRBJ2-7, with unresolved D. The germline CDR1 and CDR2 sequences are MNHEY and SMNVEV (reference sequence). V lost 5 bases and J lost 3, with 8 bases in between. This CDR3 spans 12 amino acids. CDR3 nucleotide sequence: TGTGCCAGCAGTAGCGTCCTCTACGAGCAGTACTTC. Amino acids: CASSSVLYEQYF.

This clone appeared a few times. The CDR3: CASSAGAHGYEQYF. As DNA, the CDR3 is TGCGCCAGCAGCGCGGGAGCTCACGGGTACGAGCAGTACTTC. The rearrangement links TRBV5-1 to TRBJ2-7, with 7 nucleotides matching TRBD2. Trimming cost V 4 bases and J 4 bases; bases outside gene matches: 8. Per the germline V gene, CDR1 is SGHRS and CDR2 is YFSETQ. This CDR3 contains 14 residues.

This chain uses TRBV18 with TRBJ2-7; 10 positions agree with TRBD2. This CDR3 comprises 17 residues. V shed 2 bases and J 0 bases; nucleotides not matched to a gene: 7. In germline, CDR1 is KGHSH, CDR2 LQKENI. The CDR3 loop reads CASSPRLAGDGSYEQYF. The CDR3 DNA follows: TGTGCCAGCTCACCAAGGCTAGCGGGAGACGGCTCCTACGAGCAGTACTTC.

This clone turned up a few times. As DNA, the CDR3 is TGTGCCAGCAGCCGGGGACAGGGGAACTATGGCTACACCTTC. Its translation: CASSRGQGNYGYTF. The V call is TRBV6-6, the J call TRBJ1-2; 10 bases fit TRBD1. V lost 6 bases and J lost 2; bases outside the gene matches: 3. The germline V gene encodes CDR1 MNHNY and CDR2 SVGAGI (reference sequence). This CDR3 contains 14 residues.

There are a few counts of this clone. V is TRBV6-6 and J is TRBJ1-2; no clear D. With 2 bases removed from V and 2 bases from J, the gap between germline ends came to 6 bases. The CDR3 extends over 13 amino acids. Germline V gene lookup returns CDR1 MNHNY and CDR2 SVGAGI (reference sequence). CDR3 region: CASSYLQNYGYTF. In DNA form, the CDR3 reads TGTGCCAGCAGTTACCTCCAGAACTATGGCTACACCTTC.

V is TRBV28 and J is TRBJ1-5, with 10 positions matching TRBD1. Trimming removed 6 bases from V and 5 bases from J; junction bases left unmatched: 7. The CDR3 loop spans 15 amino acids. Germline loops: CDR1 MDHEN, CDR2 SYDVKM. Here the CDR3 reads CASRGGQGKDQPQHF. CDR3 DNA: TGTGCCAGCAGAGGGGGACAGGGGAAGGATCAGCCCCAGCATTTT.

This clone turned up a few times. This same CDR3 is encoded by further DNA sequences in the sample. The V and J genes are TRBV5-1 and TRBJ2-5; D ambiguous. V gave up 4 bases and J gave up 5 bases, with 12 bases separating them. The CDR3 loop spans 13 amino acids. Germline CDR1 and CDR2: SGHRS and YFSETQ. The CDR3 is CASSGGLQETQYF. The CDR3 bases are TGCGCCAGCAGCGGCGGTCTTCAGGAGACCCAGTACTTC. The variable domain in full, completed from reference TRBV5-1 and TRBJ2-5, reads KAGVTQTPRYLIKTRGQQVTLSCSPISGHRSVSWYQQTPGQGLQFLFEYFSETQRNKGNFPGRFSGRQFSNSRSEMNVSTLELGDSALYLCASSGGLQETQYFGPGTRLLVL.

The table lists this clone with a few counts. The chain employs TRBV5-5 and TRBJ2-3; D call uncertain. The CDR3 runs to 15 residues. The V end was cut by 0 bases, the J end by 2 bases, with 10 bases between. CDR1 is SGHKS and CDR2 is YYEKEE in the germline V gene (reference sequence). The CDR3 loop is CASSLDRSFTDTQYF. The CDR3 DNA follows: TGTGCCAGCAGCTTGGACAGATCCTTCACAGATACGCAGTATTTT.

This clone has just a few counts. J is TRBJ1-6 and V is TRBV18, with D unresolved. V lost 2 bases, J lost 0 bases, and 11 bases lay in between. The CDR3 is 17 residues long. Germline values: CDR1 KGHSH, CDR2 LQKENI. CDR3 DNA sequence: TGTGCCAGCTCACCAGAGTCGGGGAGCTCCTATAATTCACCCCTCCACTTT. Amino acids: CASSPESGSSYNSPLHF. The full variable domain, its missing parts supplied by reference TRBV18 and TRBJ1-6, is NAGVMQNPRHLVRRRGQEARLRCSPMKGHSHVYWYRQLPEEGLKFMVYLQKENIIDESGMPKERFSAEFPKEGPSILRIQQVVRGDSAAYFCASSPESGSSYNSPLHFGNGTRLTVT.

The chain has TRBV18 and TRBJ1-2; no definite D call. The germline V and J ends were trimmed by 2 bases and 5 bases, with 12 bases remaining between them. The CDR3 has 14 amino acids. Germline values: CDR1 KGHSH, CDR2 LQKENI. CDR3 coding DNA: TGTGCCAGCTCACCAGAGGGCACGACGTATGGCTACACCTTC. It is translated as CASSPEGTTYGYTF.

J is TRBJ2-7 and V is TRBV18, with 7 bases identical to TRBD1. V dropped 3 bases and J dropped 12; count of bases not matched to a gene: 11. This CDR3 has 13 residues. Per the germline V gene, CDR1 is KGHSH and CDR2 is LQKENI. The CDR3 here is CASSPERDSLPYF. The CDR3, as DNA: TGTGCCAGCTCACCCGAGAGGGACAGCCTCCCGTACTTC. Combining the CDR3 with reference TRBV18 and TRBJ2-7 gives the whole variable domain NAGVMQNPRHLVRRRGQEARLRCSPMKGHSHVYWYRQLPEEGLKFMVYLQKENIIDESGMPKERFSAEFPKEGPSILRIQQVVRGDSAAYFCASSPERDSLPYFGPGTRLTVT.

This clone was seen only a few times. The chain employs TRBV6-5 and TRBJ1-2; D gene unclear. The CDR3 consists of 12 residues. The germline gives CDR1 MNHEY, CDR2 SVGAGI. Trimming shortened V by 10 bases and J by 1 base, and 10 bases separated the two germline ends. The CDR3 is CATAYFNYGYTF. In DNA, the CDR3 is TGTGCCACTGCCTATTTTAACTATGGCTACACCTTC.